This is a list of T cell receptor beta chains from one sample in a study of shared clonotypes between healthy human individuals. Using immunoSEQ multiplex PCR, the repertoire was profiled, and TCRdb retains in-frame clones only, with some absent. The sample gives 150,000 to 200,000 clones, around 63% of which show up once; about 10% is in the top ten. The sample consisted of memory CD4+ T cells sorted from blood. These TCRs come from a man aged 25-45 years in good health. Both conserved end residues are part of each CDR3.

J: TRBJ1-1
V: TRBV2
CDR3: CASWGRTGHTEAFF

J: TRBJ1-1
V: TRBV28
CDR3: CASIGGGNTEAFF

J: TRBJ2-1
V: TRBV7-9
CDR3: CASSLEATLRNEQFF

J: TRBJ2-2
V: TRBV7-8
CDR3: CASSSVRRGLGTGELFF

J: TRBJ2-1
V: TRBV7-9
CDR3: CASSLTRDTHNEQFF

J: TRBJ2-1
V: TRBV11-3
CDR3: CASSFRLGQGYNEQFF

J: TRBJ2-2
V: TRBV5-1
CDR3: CASSFAGATGELFF

J: TRBJ2-5
V: TRBV18
CDR3: CASSRQTSGQETQYF

J: TRBJ1-1
V: TRBV29-1
CDR3: CSVAGQGNTEAFF

J: TRBJ2-5
V: TRBV5-1
CDR3: CASSALTSGTQETQYF

J: TRBJ2-2
V: TRBV1
CDR3: CTSSRATSGRFTGELFF

J: TRBJ2-1
V: TRBV6-5
CDR3: CASSYLGPYEQFF

J: TRBJ2-1
V: TRBV11-2
CDR3: CASRHTGTTYNEQFF

J: TRBJ2-3
V: TRBV10-3
CDR3: CAINPGQGADTQYF

J: TRBJ2-5
V: TRBV2
CDR3: CASSEALGETQYF

J: TRBJ2-7
V: TRBV10-3
CDR3: CAISVGANSYEQYF

J: TRBJ2-3
V: TRBV19
CDR3: CASRPLAGVADTQYF

J: TRBJ2-1
V: TRBV10-3
CDR3: CAISATGGMSSYNEQFF

J: TRBJ2-7
V: TRBV5-1
CDR3: CASSYGGTSGSHEQYF

J: TRBJ2-5
V: TRBV5-1
CDR3: CASSQSGRAETQYF

J: TRBJ2-1
V: TRBV9
CDR3: CASSLGSGNYNEQFF

J: TRBJ2-1
V: TRBV28
CDR3: CASSRPSGSNEQFF

J: TRBJ2-2
V: TRBV5-5
CDR3: CASSPSAGPNTGELFF

J: TRBJ1-3
V: TRBV7-9
CDR3: CASSLRGKSGNTIYF

J: TRBJ2-1
V: TRBV5-4
CDR3: CASSLGQTKSNEQFF

J: TRBJ2-3
V: TRBV27
CDR3: CASSFGGSTDTQYF

J: TRBJ1-4
V: TRBV6-5
CDR3: CASSPEALPNEKLFF

J: TRBJ2-3
V: TRBV6-5
CDR3: CASSLLGDTQYF

J: TRBJ2-6
V: TRBV5-1
CDR3: CASSSQGAGGPGGANVLTF

J: TRBJ2-7
V: TRBV7-9
CDR3: CASSSRGGTYEQYF

J: TRBJ2-7
V: TRBV11-2
CDR3: CASSLDQGEQYF

J: TRBJ2-5
V: TRBV7-9
CDR3: CASSLAFQETQYF

J: TRBJ2-7
V: TRBV10-3
CDR3: CAIRKTSGNNEQYF

J: TRBJ2-3
V: TRBV5-4
CDR3: CASSLGGEGGTDTQYF

J: TRBJ2-7
V: TRBV20-1
CDR3: CSILDRDTQYF

J: TRBJ2-1
V: TRBV18
CDR3: CASSPPGDYQFNEQFF

J: TRBJ2-1
V: TRBV7-2
CDR3: CASRWELAGEGEQFF

J: TRBJ2-2
V: TRBV29-1
CDR3: CSASSGWGMTGELFF

J: TRBJ2-2
V: TRBV6-6
CDR3: CASRQGPEELFF

J: TRBJ1-1
V: TRBV7-8
CDR3: CASSPGQVAAMNTEAFF

J: TRBJ2-5
V: TRBV11-2
CDR3: CASSRGQGQETQYF

J: TRBJ2-3
V: TRBV5-4
CDR3: CASSPRPGLAGSADTQYF

J: TRBJ2-1
V: TRBV19
CDR3: CASSITSGTSEQFF

J: TRBJ2-3
V: TRBV2
CDR3: CASSGLGSTDTQYF

J: TRBJ2-1
V: TRBV18
CDR3: CASSLKAPADNEQFF

J: TRBJ2-7
V: TRBV18
CDR3: CASSPFRESSYEQYF

J: TRBJ1-1
V: TRBV5-6
CDR3: CASSFGGNTEAFF

J: TRBJ1-1
V: TRBV11-1
CDR3: CASSQIRDGEAFF